A selection of T cell receptor beta chains follows, all from one sample in a study of regulatory T cells in long-lasting Graves disease. A single record per CDR3 protein comes from TCRdb applying MiXCR to the multiplex PCR reads. The top ten hold around 25% of the sample, which has 500,000 or so distinct CDR3 sequences, roughly 16% seen once. The same specimen was also included in a second study, on T cells in Graves' hyperthyroidism and ophthalmopathy.

This specimen was peripheral blood mononuclear cells (PBMCs), taken at new diagnosis, from a patient treated with antithyroid drugs. All receptors come from a woman in her forties or fifties with Graves disease. CDR3s include the opening cysteine and the closing phenylalanine or tryptophan. The D gene is left open where the match is weak. The size entry is marked missing in some rows and otherwise reads once, few, many or a size class.

CDR3 DNA | CDR3 protein | V gene | D gene | J gene | clone size
TGTGCCAGCAGAAAGCCATCCATCGGAGACAGCCTCACCGGGGAGCTGTTTTTT | CASRKPSIGDSLTGELFF | TRBV3-1 | . | TRBJ2-2 | few
TGCAGCTCTCGCCCGGCCCAGGGAGCTTTCTTT | CSSRPAQGAFF | TRBV29-1 | . | TRBJ1-1 | .
TGTGCCAGCAGCATTGAAGGGGGCATAGGGGATACGCAGTATTTT | CASSIEGGIGDTQYF | TRBV7-9 | TRBD1 | TRBJ2-3 | many
TGTGCCAGCAGCGAACTCATGCGGGGGGGCCCCTCCTACGAGCAGTACTTC | CASSELMRGGPSYEQYF | TRBV7-2 | TRBD2 | TRBJ2-7 | many
TGTGCCAGCAGCCAAGAACTAGCGGGGGAGGATATGGAGACCCAGTACTTC | CASSQELAGEDMETQYF | TRBV4-2 | TRBD2 | TRBJ2-5 | once
TGTGCCAGCAGCGCCATAGGGGCACCCTACAATGAGCAGTTCTTC | CASSAIGAPYNEQFF | TRBV7-9 | . | TRBJ2-1 | .
TGTGCCAGCAGCCCCTGGGGTAGCGGGGGGGAGACCCAGTACTTC | CASSPWGSGGETQYF | TRBV11-3 | TRBD2 | TRBJ2-5 | many
TGTGCCAGCGTCCGGGGAGCCTCTGGGGCCAACGTCCTGACTTTC | CASVRGASGANVLTF | TRBV2 | . | TRBJ2-6 | many
TGTGCCAGCAGCCCCCACCGACTAGCGGGGGCTTTCAATGAGCAGTTCTTC | CASSPHRLAGAFNEQFF | TRBV3-1 | TRBD2 | TRBJ2-1 | many
TGTGCCAGCAGTCGGGGGACATATAACAATGAGCAGTTCTTC | CASSRGTYNNEQFF | TRBV12-3/TRBV12-4 | . | TRBJ2-1 | many
TGTGCCAGCAGCTTGGCCGTGGAGGGAAACACTGAAGCTTTCTTT | CASSLAVEGNTEAFF | TRBV5-6 | . | TRBJ1-1 | many
TGTGCCAGCAGTTACTCAAGAGGACACTTCCAAGAGACCCAGTACTTC | CASSYSRGHFQETQYF | TRBV6-5 | . | TRBJ2-5 | many
TGTGCCATCAGTGAATCCGGACAGGGTGGCGGCTACACCTTC | CAISESGQGGGYTF | TRBV10-3 | TRBD1 | TRBJ1-2 | .
TGTGCCAGCGGAAGGACAGCAACTAATGAAAAACTGTTTTTT | CASGRTATNEKLFF | TRBV7-9 | . | TRBJ1-4 | many
TGTGCCAGCTCACTAATGGGACTGACTGAAGCTTTCTTT | CASSLMGLTEAFF | TRBV12-3/TRBV12-4 | . | TRBJ1-1 | many
TGCGCCAGCAGCTCCGCGGGACAGTTAAATTCACCCCTCCACTTT | CASSSAGQLNSPLHF | TRBV5-1 | TRBD1 | TRBJ1-6 | .
TGTGCCACCATGACGGGGGGAGGGAATCACTATGGCTACACCTTC | CATMTGGGNHYGYTF | TRBV12-3/TRBV12-4 | . | TRBJ1-2 | many
TGTGCCAGTAGTATAGAGGGACGGCGGAACACTGAAGCTTTCTTT | CASSIEGRRNTEAFF | TRBV19 | . | TRBJ1-1 | few
TGTGCCAGCAGCGGGATTAGTGGTCGCGAGCAGTTCTTC | CASSGISGREQFF | TRBV9 | . | TRBJ2-1 | few
TGTGCCAGCAGTTACAACACCCATTATGGCTACACCTTC | CASSYNTHYGYTF | TRBV6-5 | . | TRBJ1-2 | many
TGTGCCAAATCGGGACAGGGGGTGAATGAGCAGTTCTTC | CAKSGQGVNEQFF | TRBV2 | TRBD1 | TRBJ2-1 | many
TGTGCCTGGAGTGTAGGGAGGGCGACCCAGTACTTC | CAWSVGRATQYF | TRBV30 | TRBD2 | TRBJ2-5 | many
TGTGCCTGGAGTGGGAAAATCCAAGAGACCCAGTACTTC | CAWSGKIQETQYF | TRBV30 | . | TRBJ2-5 | many
TGTGCCAGCAGCGTGGGACTAGCGGGGTACAATGAGCAGTTCTTC | CASSVGLAGYNEQFF | TRBV9 | TRBD2 | TRBJ2-1 | many
TGTGCTAGTGGTTTGGGGACAGGGGTGCACTATGGCTACACCTTC | CASGLGTGVHYGYTF | TRBV12-5 | TRBD1 | TRBJ1-2 | many
TGCGCCACCTCTCTTGGGTACGGGGACTACGAGCAGTACTTC | CATSLGYGDYEQYF | TRBV10-1 | . | TRBJ2-7 | .
TGTGCCTGGACTGCTAACTATGGCTACACCTTC | CAWTANYGYTF | TRBV30 | . | TRBJ1-2 | many
TGTGCCAGCAGCACATCCGGGACCGGCTACGAGCAGTACTTC | CASSTSGTGYEQYF | TRBV7-9 | . | TRBJ2-7 | many
TGTGCCACCAGTGAGCCAGGGCATAATTCACCCCTCCACTTT | CATSEPGHNSPLHF | TRBV24-1 | . | TRBJ1-6 | .
TGTGCCAGCAGTTACTCGGACAGGGGATCGACTGAAGCTTTCTTT | CASSYSDRGSTEAFF | TRBV6-2/TRBV6-3 | TRBD1 | TRBJ1-1 | .
TGCAGTGCACCCAGGACAGGGGGCACTGAAGCTTTCTTT | CSAPRTGGTEAFF | TRBV20-1 | TRBD1 | TRBJ1-1 | .